This TCR beta chain was sequenced during a study of memory CD4+ T cells and cytomegalovirus serostatus. Study information: Of the healthy Belgian adults, 9 or 10 were CMV seropositive and 24 seronegative. Study-wide results and caveats: Repertoires predicted CMV serostatus with median bootstrapped AUC of approximately 0.95.

The CDR3 extends over 15 amino acids. Germline V gene sequence: CDR1 SGDLS, CDR2 YYNGEE. Germline trimming cut 0 bases from V and 6 bases from J; bases unmatched to any gene: 8. The sort gate was single viable CD3+CD4+CD8-CD45RO+ cells for memory CD4+ T cells. Total CD4+ T cells were enriched by CD4 positive selection. TCRdb's copy holds only in-frame clones and misses some; the assay was immunoSEQ multiplex PCR. Of over 40,000 clones listed, around four fifths were seen once; the top ten hold 0.9% to 1.5%. Regarding this clone: Its antigen is not known.

The sample consisted of memory CD4+ T cells from blood. V and J are TRBV9 and TRBJ2-7; 8 bases line up with TRBD1. This sequence was found in an adult in good health and CMV-seropositive. Written as DNA, the CDR3 is TGTGCCAGCAGCGTAGCGGTGACAGGGGTTATCGAGCAGTACTTC. Translating it yields CASSVAVTGVIEQYF.